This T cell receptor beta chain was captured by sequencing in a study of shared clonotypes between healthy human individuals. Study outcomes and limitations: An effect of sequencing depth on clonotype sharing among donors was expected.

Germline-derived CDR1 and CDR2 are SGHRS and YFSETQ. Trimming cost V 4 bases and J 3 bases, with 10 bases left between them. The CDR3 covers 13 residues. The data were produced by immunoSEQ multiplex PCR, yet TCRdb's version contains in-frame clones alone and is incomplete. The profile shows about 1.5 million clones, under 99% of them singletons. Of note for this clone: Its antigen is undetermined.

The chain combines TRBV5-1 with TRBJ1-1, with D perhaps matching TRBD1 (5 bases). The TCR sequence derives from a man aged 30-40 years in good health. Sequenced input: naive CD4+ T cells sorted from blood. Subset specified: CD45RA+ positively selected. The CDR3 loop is CASSPRGYTEAFF. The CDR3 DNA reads TGCGCCAGCAGCCCAAGGGGTTACACTGAAGCTTTCTTT.